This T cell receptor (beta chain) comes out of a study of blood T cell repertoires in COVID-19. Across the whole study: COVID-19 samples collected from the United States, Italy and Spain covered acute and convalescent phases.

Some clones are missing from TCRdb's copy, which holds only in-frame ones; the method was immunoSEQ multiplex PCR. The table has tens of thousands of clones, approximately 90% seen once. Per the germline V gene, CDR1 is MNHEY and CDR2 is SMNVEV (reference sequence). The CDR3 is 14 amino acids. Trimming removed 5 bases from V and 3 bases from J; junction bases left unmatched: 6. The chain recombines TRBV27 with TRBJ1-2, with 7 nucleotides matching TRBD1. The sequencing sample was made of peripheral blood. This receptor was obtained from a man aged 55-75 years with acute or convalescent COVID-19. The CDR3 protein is CASSPTGTDYGYTF. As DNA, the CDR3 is TGTGCCAGCAGTCCGACCGGGACAGACTATGGCTACACCTTC.